A single sample gave rise to the 21 T cell receptor beta chains below, sequenced in a study of blood T cell repertoires in COVID-19. The protocol was immunoSEQ multiplex PCR, while the TCRdb copy is restricted to in-frame clones and leaves out a portion. The sample has a few hundred thousand clones; 80% to 90% are singletons. What was sequenced was PBMCs or T cells enriched from blood (not recorded which). Source of these receptors: a woman aged 40 to 55 with acute COVID-19.

The chain links TRBV28 to TRBJ1-1, with D possibly TRBD1 on 6 matching bases. CDR1 MDHEN and CDR2 SYDVKM come from the germline V gene. V was cut by 6 bases and J by 4 bases, with 12 bases left in between. CDR3 size: 13 residues. CDR3 sequence reads: CASRIQGGTEAFF. The CDR3 DNA reads TGTGCCAGCAGAATACAGGGCGGCACTGAAGCTTTCTTT.

The genes are TRBV7-8 and TRBJ1-5; perhaps TRBD1 as D (6 bases). V lost 5 bases and J 7 bases, leaving 9 bases between the germline ends. CDR3 length equals 12 residues. Per germline, CDR1 SGHVS and CDR2 FQNEAQ. The CDR3 reads CASSRRGQPQHF. In nucleotides, the CDR3 is TGTGCCAGCAGCCGGAGGGGGCAGCCCCAGCATTTT.

The rearrangement joins TRBV7-6 to TRBJ1-6; D is unclear. Looked up from germline, CDR1 is SGHVS and CDR2 is FNYEAQ. The CDR3 totals 17 residues. Trimming stripped 1 base from V and 7 bases from J, with 17 bases between. The DNA of the CDR3 is TGTGCCAGCAGCTTAGGTCAAATGAGCAGAGGCAATTCACCCCTCCACTTT. As protein: CASSLGQMSRGNSPLHF.

The rearrangement links TRBV3-1 (or the pseudogene TRBV3-2) to TRBJ1-2; TRBD1 aligns across 10 bases. V was clipped by 1 base and J by 3 bases; unmatched bases: 5. Germline V lookup: CDR1 LGHDT, CDR2 YNNKEL (reference sequence). The CDR3 contains 16 residues. The CDR3 DNA reads TGTGCCAGCAGCCAAGCCTCCGGGACAGGGGACTATGGCTACACCTTC. Amino acid sequence: CASSQASGTGDYGYTF.

The table lists this clone with a count of one. This sequence joins TRBV6-5 and TRBJ1-2; D unresolved. There are 14 residues in the CDR3. In germline, CDR1 is MNHEY, CDR2 SVGAGI. Trimming took 6 bases from V and 2 from J, leaving 13 bases between them. CDR3 nucleotides: TGTGCCAGCAGGCGGGTGAACTTGAACTATGGCTACACCTTC. Its protein product is CASRRVNLNYGYTF.

This clone has just a few counts. The V gene is TRBV7-9, the J gene TRBJ2-2; maybe TRBD1 (6 bases). This CDR3 spans 16 amino acids. The V gene's germline CDR1 is SEHNR and CDR2 FQNEAQ (reference sequence). Trimming shortened V by 5 bases and J by 7 bases, and 20 bases separated the two germline ends. The CDR3 coding sequence is TGTGCCAGCAGCCCGGCGACAGGACGTAACGGCGGGGAGCTGTTTTTT. Residues: CASSPATGRNGGELFF.

This clone was counted a single time. This chain joins TRBV20-1 and TRBJ2-7; 8 positions agree with TRBD1. Germline V gene sequence: CDR1 DFQATT, CDR2 SNEGSKA (reference sequence). Germline trimming cut 3 bases from V and 2 bases from J; bases unmatched to any gene: 9. This CDR3 contains 15 residues. In DNA form, the CDR3 reads TGCAGTGCTAGTTCACCGGACAGGGTCACCTACGAGCAGTACTTC. This gives the protein CSASSPDRVTYEQYF.

V and J are TRBV19 and TRBJ2-3; TRBD1 might be the D (6 bases). Germline values: CDR1 LNHDA, CDR2 SQIVND (reference sequence). The CDR3 has 18 residues. The germline V and J ends were trimmed by 1 base and 3 bases, with 20 bases remaining between them. CDR3 loop: CASSIGEIRDTETDTQYF. In DNA, the CDR3 is TGTGCCAGTAGTATAGGGGAAATTCGGGACACTGAGACAGATACGCAGTATTTT.

V is TRBV19 and J is TRBJ2-7, with D possibly TRBD2 on 5 matching bases. The V and J ends lost 4 bases and 3 bases respectively, with 13 bases between them. The CDR3 consists of 14 residues. CDR1 is LNHDA, CDR2 SQIVND, per germline (reference sequence). In nucleotides, the CDR3 is TGTGCCAGTAGTACAACCTCTAGCCTCTACGAGCAGTACTTC. This translates into CASSTTSSLYEQYF. The variable domain in full, with the rest retrieved from reference TRBV19 and TRBJ2-7, is DGGITQSPKYLFRKEGQNVTLSCEQNLNHDAMYWYRQDPGQGLRLIYYSQIVNDFQKGDIAEGYSVSREKKESFPLTVTSAQKNPTAFYLCASSTTSSLYEQYFGPGTRLTVT.

This sequence joins TRBV2 and TRBJ1-5; tentatively, D is TRBD1 (5 bases). The length of the CDR3 is 14 residues. In germline, CDR1 is SNHLY, CDR2 FYNNEI. The V end lost 3 bases, the J end lost 2 bases, and 8 bases lay between the germline ends. The CDR3 sequence is CASSDRARNQPQHF. CDR3 bases: TGTGCCAGCAGTGACAGGGCTCGCAATCAGCCCCAGCATTTT.

The CDR3 spells CAISEGGGPNQPQHF. CDR3 in DNA: TGTGCCATCAGTGAGGGCGGGGGACCGAATCAGCCCCAGCATTTT. This chain links TRBV10-3 with TRBJ1-5; tentatively, D is TRBD1 (5 bases). The length of the CDR3 is 15 residues. CDR1 ENHRY and CDR2 SYGVKD come from the germline V gene. Trimming stripped 2 bases from V and 4 bases from J, with 12 bases between.

The V gene is TRBV19, the J gene TRBJ2-1, with 12 bases that match TRBD2. The CDR3 is 14 residues long. Germline V lookup: CDR1 LNHDA, CDR2 SQIVND (reference sequence). The trim removed 6 bases at V and 9 bases at J, leaving 6 bases unmatched. The CDR3 DNA reads TGTGCCAGTAGAACTAGCGGGGGGAGGGTTGAGCAGTTCTTC. This translates into CASRTSGGRVEQFF.

V usage is TRBV3-1 (or the pseudogene TRBV3-2) and J usage is TRBJ2-3; the D gene is possibly TRBD1 (5 bases). Between the trimmed V and J ends, which lost 3 bases and 0 bases, there was a span of 16 bases. This CDR3 comprises 17 residues. The V gene's germline CDR1 is LGHDT and CDR2 YNNKEL (reference sequence). The CDR3 DNA is TGTGCCAGCAGCCAGGTGTATCCGACAGCTAGCACAGATACGCAGTATTTT. This sequence encodes CASSQVYPTASTDTQYF.

This chain uses TRBV7-9 with TRBJ1-1; 8 bases are a match to TRBD1. The CDR3 is 15 amino acids. CDR1 SEHNR and CDR2 FQNEAQ come from the germline V gene (reference sequence). Losses at the gene ends were 0 bases for V and 2 bases for J; bases not matched to a gene: 2. CDR3 protein: CASSLATGDNTEAFF. In DNA form, the CDR3 reads TGTGCCAGCAGCTTAGCGACAGGGGATAACACTGAAGCTTTCTTT. The full variable domain, completed using reference TRBV7-9 and TRBJ1-1, is DTGVSQNPRHKITKRGQNVTFRCDPISEHNRLYWYRQTLGQGPEFLTYFQNEAQLEKSRLLSDRFSAERPKGSFSTLEIQRTEQGDSAMYLCASSLATGDNTEAFFGQGTRLTVV.

In nucleotides, the CDR3 is TGTGCCAGCAGTGAAGGGGTCGGGGTTGGAGAGAAAAAACTGTTTTTT. This codes for CASSEGVGVGEKKLFF. The chain joins TRBV6-1 to TRBJ1-4; D gene uncertain. Germline CDR1 is MNHNS and CDR2 is SASEGT. The CDR3 sequence is 16 residues long. V was trimmed by 1 base and J by 9 bases, leaving 18 bases between them.

The gene calls are TRBV5-6 and TRBJ1-2, with 9 bases identical to TRBD1. The CDR3 contains 14 residues. The junction had 5 bases not matched to a gene; V was cut back by 2 bases and J by 6 bases. CDR1 is SGHDT and CDR2 is YYEEEE in the germline V gene. In DNA form, the CDR3 reads TGTGCCAGCAGCTTCGGGACAGGGTACGATGGCTACACCTTC. This translates into CASSFGTGYDGYTF.

The rearrangement uses TRBV7-6 and TRBJ1-6; D ambiguous. Trimming shortened V by 2 bases and J by 9 bases, and 5 bases separated the two germline ends. Per germline, CDR1 SGHVS and CDR2 FNYEAQ. There are 12 residues in the CDR3. Written as DNA, the CDR3 is TGTGCCAGCAGCTTAACCGGTTCACCCCTCCACTTT. It codes for CASSLTGSPLHF.

The gene calls are TRBV4-1 and TRBJ2-7; D gene ambiguous. Per the germline V gene, CDR1 is MGHRA and CDR2 is YSYEKL. This CDR3 is 14 amino acids long. Trimming removed 4 bases from V and 1 base from J, with 11 bases in between. This CDR3 is CASSPEAQSYEQYF. The CDR3 DNA reads TGCGCCAGCAGCCCTGAAGCGCAGTCCTACGAGCAGTACTTC.

The rearrangement joins TRBV3-1 (or the pseudogene TRBV3-2) to TRBJ2-5; TRBD2 is a possible D gene (6 bases). Trimming removed 1 base at V and 1 base at J, with 10 bases between. Germline CDR1 is LGHDT and CDR2 is YNNKEL (reference sequence). This CDR3 contains 15 residues. CDR3 in amino acids: CASSQVSGSQETQYF. CDR3 DNA sequence: TGTGCCAGCAGCCAAGTATCCGGGAGCCAAGAGACCCAGTACTTC.

The chain has TRBV9 and TRBJ2-5; 9 bases map to TRBD2. With 3 bases clipped from V and 2 bases from J, the junction kept 5 bases outside the gene matches. The CDR3 runs 15 residues. Germline V lookup: CDR1 SGDLS, CDR2 YYNGEE. CDR3 sequence (DNA): TGTGCCAGCAGCGCTAGCGGGAACGAGCAAGAGACCCAGTACTTC. Protein: CASSASGNEQETQYF.

The chain combines TRBV7-8 with TRBJ1-5; D ambiguous. Germline lookup yields CDR1 SGHVS and CDR2 FQNEAQ. V lost 5 bases and J 0 bases, leaving 17 bases between the germline ends. The CDR3 totals 17 residues. The CDR3 reads CASSNRGRPYSNQPQHF. The CDR3 DNA reads TGTGCCAGCAGCAACCGCGGCCGGCCATATAGCAATCAGCCCCAGCATTTT.